This T cell receptor beta chain derives from a study of radiation and T cells in renal cell carcinoma. Whole-study results and caveats: Baseline intratumoral clonotype presence is unknown without pretreatment biopsies. From baseline, blood top tumor clonotypes peaked at 2 weeks post-radiation.

Time point reported: blood 2 weeks post-SBRT. Specified treatment: 15 Gy SBRT to primary tumor, nephrectomy 4 weeks later. Repertoires were generated with immunoSEQ multiplex PCR, while TCRdb's copy carries only in-frame clones and drops some. Here the sample spans 150,000 to 180,000 clones, roughly 87% being singletons. This clone was detected only a few times. Antigen: not known. This CDR3 is built from 13 residues. Trimming removed 4 bases at V and 5 bases at J, with 9 bases between. CDR1 and CDR2 from the germline V gene are SNHLY and FYNNEI. The sample consisted of blood, taken from a patient whose treatment included radiotherapy and nephrectomy. The clonotype was recovered from a woman aged 45-65 years with renal cell carcinoma. This chain joins TRBV2 and TRBJ1-5; D is undetermined. In DNA form, the CDR3 reads TGTGCCAGCAGTGTGAGGTACGATCAGCCCCAGCATTTT. This encodes CASSVRYDQPQHF.